What follows describes a single T cell receptor beta chain. Only a few counts were recorded for this clone. What antigen it recognizes has not been identified. The input lacks base qualities; no much larger clone sits a single base away. This entry is derived from a study of OX40 agonist ivuxolimab in advanced cancers. Background on the whole study: Ivuxolimab was a fully human IgG2 agonistic monoclonal antibody targeting the costimulatory receptor OX40 (CD134). Peripheral TCRbeta sequencing aimed to test whether ivuxolimab altered TCR sequence diversity and caused clonal T-cell expansion. In the dose-escalation cohort, approximately 82% of patients were male, and the mean age was 60 years with a range of about 23 to 79. Intravenous ivuxolimab was administered to patients every 2 weeks at six dose levels: 0.01, 0.1, 0.3, 1.5, 3 and 10 mg/kg. Prior anti-PD-1, anti-PD-L1 or anti-CTLA-4 therapy was permitted, and approximately 40% of dose-escalation patients had received checkpoint inhibitors. Of the approximately 50 patients in dose escalation, about 20 had hepatocellular carcinoma, about 15 had melanoma, 9 had renal cell carcinoma and 9 had head and neck cancer. The monotherapy dose-escalation portion (N of about 49 patients) of the phase I ivuxolimab trial is reported in the paper. Three dose-escalation patients achieved partial responses, one with hepatocellular carcinoma and two with cutaneous melanoma. Study-wide conclusions, independent of this receptor: The antigen specificity of the clonally expanded peripheral T cells was not determined. Low levels of normalized T-cell clonal expansion were also shown by some nonresponding patients. At doses of 0.1 to 3.0 mg/kg, clonal expansion of both CD4+ and CD8+ T cells in blood was seen between baseline and week 6. After ivuxolimab, expanded clones were on average more numerous among CD8+ T cells than among CD4+ T cells. Partial responders in the 0.1-3.0 mg/kg groups had among the lowest normalized peripheral clonal expansion, especially among CD8+ T cells.

Genomic DNA was extracted from sorted cells for sequencing of the TCRbeta CDR3 region. The immunoSEQ Assay was used for sequencing of TCRbeta CDR3 regions. TCRdb provides this immuneACCESS table in a form limited to in-frame rearrangements. Some clones are lacking; in checked studies, under half of them reflect an unresolved V gene, and why the rest are absent is not known. A total of just over 60,000 clones appear in this sample, 87% of them only once. The top ten clones comprise approximately 16% of the sample. The junction shows trimming of 4 bases on V and 5 bases on J, plus 17 bases between the germline ends. The germline V gene encodes CDR1 MDHEN and CDR2 SYDVKM. From the cysteine through the phenylalanine, the CDR3 covers 15 amino acids. Of all the DNA, just the CDR3 is kept, 45 bases in frame from base 1. Patients with a history of autoimmune disease or receiving systemic immunosuppression were excluded from the trial. Peripheral blood for TCR sequencing was drawn from every dose cohort at baseline, at cycle 4 day 1 and at cycle 7 day 1. Samples were obtained from an open-label, multicenter, first-in-human phase I dose-escalation trial of ivuxolimab. Adults with locally advanced or metastatic melanoma, renal cell carcinoma, hepatocellular carcinoma or head and neck squamous cell carcinoma were enrolled in the trial. Before TCR sequencing, CD4+ and CD8+ T cells were separately sorted from peripheral blood.

This sequence originates from an adult with an advanced solid tumor such as melanoma, head and neck, liver or kidney cancer. The rearranged chain carries TRBV28 and TRBJ1-2, with TRBD1 as a weak D call on 5 bases. The source was CD4+ or CD8+ T cells sorted from blood, collected in a trial of the OX40 agonist ivuxolimab. The CDR3 region: CASSYAQGAGYGYTF. In nucleotide form, the sequence is TGTGCCAGCAGTTATGCCCAGGGCGCGGGGTATGGCTACACCTTC.